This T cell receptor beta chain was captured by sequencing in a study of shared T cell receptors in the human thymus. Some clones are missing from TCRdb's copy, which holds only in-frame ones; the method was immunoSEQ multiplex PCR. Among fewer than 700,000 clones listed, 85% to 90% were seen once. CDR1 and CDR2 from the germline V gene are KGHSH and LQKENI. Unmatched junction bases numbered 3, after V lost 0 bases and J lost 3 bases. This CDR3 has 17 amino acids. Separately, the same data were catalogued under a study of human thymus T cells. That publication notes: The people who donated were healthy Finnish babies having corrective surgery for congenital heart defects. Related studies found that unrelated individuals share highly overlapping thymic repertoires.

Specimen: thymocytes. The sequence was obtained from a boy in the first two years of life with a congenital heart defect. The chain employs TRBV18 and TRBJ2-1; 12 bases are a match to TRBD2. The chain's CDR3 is CASSPPGLAGIYNEQFF. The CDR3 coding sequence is TGTGCCAGCTCACCACCAGGACTAGCGGGGATCTACAATGAGCAGTTCTTC.